What follows are 6 T cell receptor beta chains derived from one specimen sequenced in a study of blood T cell repertoires in COVID-19 (dated by TCRdb to 2018 to 2020). The method behind the library was the immunoSEQ multiplex PCR assay. What TCRdb holds here is the immuneACCESS table cut down to in-frame rearrangements. Part of the clones is not present; checked against another copy, under half of the missing clones reflect an unresolved V gene, and the others are unexplained. In all, the sample holds 150,000 to 200,000 clones, and roughly 90% of those were seen once. Together, the top ten hold roughly a sixth of the sample. Sequences were obtained from peripheral blood. Receptors originate from a man in his 60s with active or convalescent COVID-19.

This sequence joins TRBV5-6 and TRBJ2-3, with TRBD2 matching 10 bases. There are 16 residues in the CDR3. Germline V gene sequence: CDR1 SGHDT, CDR2 YYEEEE. V dropped 6 bases and J dropped 3; count of bases not matched to a gene: 10. CDR3 in amino acids: CASNYGLAGVTDTQYF. The CDR3 nucleotides read TGTGCCAGCAATTACGGGCTAGCGGGAGTAACAGATACGCAGTATTTT.

This chain connects TRBV11-3 to TRBJ1-6, with TRBD1 as a possible D gene (5 bases). The CDR3 runs to 18 residues. Trimming cost V 7 bases and J 2 bases, with 21 bases left between them. From germline, CDR1 is SGHNT and CDR2 YENEEA. The CDR3 is CASTTRVGRDPYNSPLHF. In DNA form, the CDR3 reads TGTGCCAGCACAACCCGGGTTGGGAGGGACCCCTATAATTCACCCCTCCACTTT.

The chain uses TRBV5-1 and TRBJ2-2; 8 bases line up with TRBD1. After removal of 4 bases from V and 4 bases from J, the junction contained 9 bases not matched to a gene. This CDR3 spans 16 amino acids. The germline gives CDR1 SGHRS, CDR2 YFSETQ. This chain's CDR3 is CASSLSGTGVTGELFF. CDR3 coding DNA: TGCGCCAGCAGCCTTTCTGGGACAGGTGTCACCGGGGAGCTGTTTTTT.

The V and J genes are TRBV9 and TRBJ1-2; the D gene is possibly TRBD1 (6 bases). This CDR3 spans 15 amino acids. CDR1 is SGDLS, CDR2 YYNGEE, per germline. V was pared by 0 bases and J by 2 bases, with 11 bases between. The CDR3 DNA is TGTGCCAGCAGCGTAGCGGGAACAGGGAACTATGGCTACACCTTC. It translates to CASSVAGTGNYGYTF.

The rearrangement uses TRBV28 and TRBJ1-2; TRBD1 agrees at 9 bases. V dropped 2 bases and J dropped 4; count of bases not matched to a gene: 8. This CDR3 has 16 amino acids. CDR1 is MDHEN and CDR2 is SYDVKM in the germline V gene. The CDR3 spells CASSLPTGQGSYGYTF. The CDR3 DNA follows: TGTGCCAGCAGTTTACCTACGGGACAGGGTAGCTATGGCTACACCTTC.

The gene calls are TRBV21-1 and TRBJ1-1. TRBV21-1 is given as a pseudogene. There are 15 residues in the CDR3. The CDR3 DNA is TGTGCCAGCAGCCTCCAGACTCGTGAGAACACTGAAGCTTTCTTT. Translated: CASSLQTRENTEAFF.